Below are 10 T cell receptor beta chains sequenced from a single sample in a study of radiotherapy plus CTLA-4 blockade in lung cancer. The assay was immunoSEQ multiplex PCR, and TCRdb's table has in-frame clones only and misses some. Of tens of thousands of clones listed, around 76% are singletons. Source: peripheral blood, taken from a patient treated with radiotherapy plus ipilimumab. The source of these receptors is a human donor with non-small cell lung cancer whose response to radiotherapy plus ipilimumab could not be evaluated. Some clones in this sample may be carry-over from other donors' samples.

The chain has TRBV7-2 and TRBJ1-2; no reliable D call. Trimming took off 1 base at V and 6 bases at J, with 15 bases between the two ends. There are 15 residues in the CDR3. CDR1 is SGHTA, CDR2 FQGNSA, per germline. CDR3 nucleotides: TGTGCCAGCAGCTTAGGACATTTCGTTCTAAATGGCTACACCTTC. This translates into CASSLGHFVLNGYTF.

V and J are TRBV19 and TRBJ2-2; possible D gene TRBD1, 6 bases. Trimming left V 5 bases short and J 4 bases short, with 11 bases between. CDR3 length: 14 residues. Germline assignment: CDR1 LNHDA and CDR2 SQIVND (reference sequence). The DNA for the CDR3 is TGTGCCAGTAGTGTAAGGGGGACCACCGGGGAGCTGTTTTTT. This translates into CASSVRGTTGELFF.

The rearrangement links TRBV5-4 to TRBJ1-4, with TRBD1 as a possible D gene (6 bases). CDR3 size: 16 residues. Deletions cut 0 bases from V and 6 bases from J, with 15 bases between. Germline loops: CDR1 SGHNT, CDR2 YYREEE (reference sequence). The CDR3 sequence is CASSLGAGGSDEKLFF. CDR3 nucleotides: TGTGCCAGCAGCTTGGGCGCGGGGGGCTCAGATGAAAAACTGTTTTTT.

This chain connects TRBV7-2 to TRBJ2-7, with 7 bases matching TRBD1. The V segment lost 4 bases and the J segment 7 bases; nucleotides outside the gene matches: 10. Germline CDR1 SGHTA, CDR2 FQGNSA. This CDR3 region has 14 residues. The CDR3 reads CASSSGQPPREQYF. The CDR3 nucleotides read TGTGCCAGCAGCTCGGGACAGCCCCCCAGGGAGCAGTACTTC.

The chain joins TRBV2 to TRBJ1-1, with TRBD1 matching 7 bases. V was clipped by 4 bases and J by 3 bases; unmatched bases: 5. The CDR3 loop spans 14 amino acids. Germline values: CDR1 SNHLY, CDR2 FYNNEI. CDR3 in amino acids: CASSVTGVDTEAFF. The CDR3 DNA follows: TGTGCCAGCAGTGTAACAGGGGTGGACACTGAAGCTTTCTTT.

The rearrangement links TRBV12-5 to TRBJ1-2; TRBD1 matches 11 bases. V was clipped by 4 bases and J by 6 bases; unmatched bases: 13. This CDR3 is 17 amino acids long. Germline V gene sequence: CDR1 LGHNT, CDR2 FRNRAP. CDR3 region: CASGSWGTGGRRHGYTF. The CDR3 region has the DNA TGTGCTAGTGGTTCTTGGGGGACAGGGGGGCGCAGGCATGGCTACACCTTC.

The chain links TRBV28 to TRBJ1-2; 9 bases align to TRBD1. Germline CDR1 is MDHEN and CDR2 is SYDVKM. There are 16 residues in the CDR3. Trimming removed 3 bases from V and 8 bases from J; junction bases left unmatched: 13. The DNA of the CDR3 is TGTGCCAGCAGTTTCAGGAGAGATCGGACAGGGGAAGGCTACACCTTC. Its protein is CASSFRRDRTGEGYTF.

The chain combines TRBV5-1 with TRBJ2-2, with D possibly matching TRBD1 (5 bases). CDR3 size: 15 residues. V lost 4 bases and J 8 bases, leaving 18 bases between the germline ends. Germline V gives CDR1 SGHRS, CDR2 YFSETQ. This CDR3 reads CASSPGKTFLGELFF. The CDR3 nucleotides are TGCGCCAGCAGCCCAGGGAAAACTTTCTTGGGGGAGCTGTTTTTT.

The CDR3 nucleotides are TGTGCCTGGAGTACTATAGCCGGGACTAGTGGCTACACCTTC. It yields the protein CAWSTIAGTSGYTF. The chain is built from TRBV30 and TRBJ1-2, with D tentatively TRBD1 (5 bases). The CDR3 runs 14 residues. The V gene lost 2 bases and the J gene lost 7 bases, with 17 bases spanning the gap. Germline V gene lookup returns CDR1 GTSNPN and CDR2 SVGIG (reference sequence).

The CDR3 sequence is CASSPPGGNQPQHF. In nucleotides, the CDR3 is TGTGCCAGCAGCCCCCCGGGAGGCAATCAGCCCCAGCATTTT. This chain connects TRBV6-5 to TRBJ1-5; D gene ambiguous. Germline CDR1 is MNHEY and CDR2 is SVGAGI. The CDR3 extends over 14 amino acids. Trimming left V 6 bases short and J 2 bases short, with 11 bases between.